This TCR beta chain was documented in a study of OX40 agonist ivuxolimab in advanced cancers. Sequencing used immunoSEQ multiplex PCR; TCRdb keeps in-frame clones, though not all of them. The data contain some 85,000 clones, roughly 84% of them singletons. Study-level results: Low normalized T-cell clonal expansion also characterized some of the nonresponders.

Remarks on this clone: Its antigen remains unknown.

This CDR3 comprises 17 residues. From germline, CDR1 is MNHEY and CDR2 SMNVEV (reference sequence). Here the sequenced sample was CD4+ or CD8+ T cells sorted from blood, taken in a trial of the OX40 agonist ivuxolimab. This chain links TRBV27 with TRBJ2-5, with a possible D match to TRBD2 (5 bases). The J call may be wrong; the DNA end is better matched by TRBJ2-7. The receptor was derived from an adult with an advanced solid tumor such as melanoma, head and neck, liver or kidney cancer. Written as DNA, the CDR3 is TGTGCCAGCAGTCCGAAGTGTTCCGGGATTCGTTGCCACGAGCAGTACTTC. Translating it yields CASSPKCSGIRCHEQYF.